A single sample gave rise to the 20 T cell receptor beta chains below, sequenced in a study of T-cell memory formation after mild COVID-19. MiXCR, run by TCRdb on the 5' RACE reads, gives a single entry per CDR3 protein. The sample has over 120,000 distinct CDR3 sequences, roughly 24% seen once; the top ten hold about 24%. The sequenced sample consisted of PBMCs or a T cell subset sorted from them (not recorded which). The receptors stem from an adult woman who had mild COVID-19 (a few samples of this study predate the infection). Cell type and time point are not known.

This clonotype has ten or more counts. The J gene is TRBJ1-2, the V gene TRBV5-6; TRBD1 matches at 12 bases. There are 18 residues in the CDR3. The trim removed 0 bases at V and 3 bases at J, leaving 9 bases unmatched. CDR1 and CDR2 (germline): SGHDT, YYEEEE. CDR3 nucleotide sequence: TGTGCCAGCAGCTTGGCCCGGGACAGGGGGCGCCTAGACTATGGCTACACCTTC. Translated: CASSLARDRGRLDYGYTF. Variable domain in full (rest from reference TRBV5-6 and TRBJ1-2): DAGVTQSPTHLIKTRGQQVTLRCSPKSGHDTVSWYQQALGQGPQFIFQYYEEEERQRGNFPDRFSGHQFPNYSSELNVNALLLGDSALYLCASSLARDRGRLDYGYTFGSGTRLTVV.

The rearrangement uses TRBV5-1 and TRBJ2-7, with D perhaps TRBD1 (5 bases). The V gene lost 7 bases and the J gene lost 3 bases, with 8 bases spanning the gap. Germline V lookup: CDR1 SGHRS, CDR2 YFSETQ. This CDR3 is 11 amino acids long. The CDR3 loop reads CASHQGYEQYF. Here the CDR3 DNA reads TGCGCCAGCCATCAGGGCTACGAGCAGTACTTC.

This clonotype has more than one count but fewer than ten. The genes are TRBV4-1 and TRBJ2-3, with 11 bases fitting TRBD2. Trimming took 0 bases from V and 2 from J; bases not matched to a gene: 10. Looked up from germline, CDR1 is MGHRA and CDR2 is YSYEKL. The CDR3 sequence is 19 residues long. The CDR3 DNA follows: TGCGCCAGCAGCCAAGAGGGGCTAGCGGGGGGAGCCTACACAGATACGCAGTATTTT. Amino acid sequence: CASSQEGLAGGAYTDTQYF.

This clonotype has more than one count but fewer than ten. The rearrangement links TRBV6-1 to TRBJ2-4; 7 bases match TRBD1. The CDR3 sequence is 16 residues long. Trimming took 3 bases from V and 0 from J; bases not matched to a gene: 5. Germline-derived CDR1 and CDR2 are MNHNS and SASEGT. CDR3 in amino acids: CASSDLTGLAKNIQYF. The CDR3 DNA reads as TGTGCCAGCAGTGACTTGACAGGGCTAGCCAAAAACATTCAGTACTTC.

The count of this clonotype is one. The chain employs TRBV12-3 or TRBV12-4 and TRBJ2-1; D gene unclear. The CDR3 is 10 amino acids. With 5 bases removed from V and 12 bases from J, the gap between germline ends came to 8 bases. This CDR3 reads CASSTGRQFF. CDR3 DNA: TGTGCCAGCAGTACCGGTCGGCAGTTCTTC.

This clonotype was picked up a small number of times. The chain couples TRBV29-1 to TRBJ2-7; D is unresolved. The CDR3 sequence is 12 residues long. CDR1 SQVTM and CDR2 ANQGSEA come from the germline V gene. The germline V and J ends were trimmed by 3 bases and 5 bases, with 11 bases remaining between them. The CDR3 bases are TGCAGCGTTGATTACGGAGAGGACGAGCAGTACTTC. Amino acids: CSVDYGEDEQYF.

This clonotype was counted once. The chain employs TRBV29-1 and TRBJ2-3; D unclear. This CDR3 spans 14 amino acids. Germline V gene data show CDR1 as SQVTM and CDR2 as ANQGSEA. Trimming took off 8 bases at V and 6 bases at J, with 21 bases between the two ends. The CDR3 is CSLTTPAPSDTQYF. CDR3 nucleotides: TGCAGCCTTACCACACCAGCCCCCTCGGATACGCAGTATTTT.

This clonotype was observed a few times. J is TRBJ2-1 and V is TRBV29-1; 11 bases are shared with TRBD2. CDR1 is SQVTM and CDR2 is ANQGSEA in the germline V gene. Trimming at V came to 7 bases and at J to 3 bases, leaving 2 bases not matched to a gene. This CDR3 has 13 residues. DNA for the CDR3: TGCAGCGGGGGACTAGCGGACTACAATGAGCAGTTCTTC. This translates into CSGGLADYNEQFF.

This chain uses TRBV7-2 with TRBJ2-1; the match to TRBD2 covers 8 bases. Germline V gene lookup returns CDR1 SGHTA and CDR2 FQGNSA. The V gene end was trimmed by 1 base and the J gene end by 3 bases; junction bases not matched to a gene: 11. The CDR3 covers 18 residues. Written as DNA, the CDR3 is TGTGCCAGCAGCTTAGTGTACATGAGCGGGGGACTCTACAATGAGCAGTTCTTC. Amino acids: CASSLVYMSGGLYNEQFF.

The table lists this clonotype with many counts. The CDR3 reads CASSLGSTYEQYF. CDR3 nucleotides: TGTGCCAGCAGCTTGGGAAGTACCTACGAGCAGTACTTC. The J gene is TRBJ2-7, the V gene TRBV7-9; no clear D gene. There are 13 residues in the CDR3. Germline V lookup: CDR1 SEHNR, CDR2 FQNEAQ (reference sequence). V dropped 3 bases and J dropped 2 bases, with 8 bases sitting between them.

In this sample, this clonotype turned up a few times. The chain uses TRBV19 and TRBJ1-1, with unresolved D. This CDR3 spans 15 amino acids. Germline V gives CDR1 LNHDA, CDR2 SQIVND (reference sequence). V dropped 5 bases and J dropped 0 bases, with 13 bases sitting between them. CDR3 residues: CASSAWTTMNTEAFF. CDR3 nucleotide sequence: TGTGCCAGTAGTGCCTGGACCACTATGAACACTGAAGCTTTCTTT.

This chain uses TRBV6-4 with TRBJ2-3; D could derive from TRBD1 or TRBD2 (5 bases each). Germline V gene lookup returns CDR1 MRHNA and CDR2 SNTAGT. V lost 3 bases and J lost 2, with 9 bases in between. The CDR3 sequence is 14 residues long. This CDR3 reads CASSEEGLTDTQYF. The DNA for the CDR3 is TGTGCCAGCAGTGAAGAGGGGCTCACAGATACGCAGTATTTT.

This clonotype was observed a few times. The J gene is TRBJ2-2, the V gene TRBV7-8; no firm D call. The V and J ends lost 6 bases and 4 bases respectively, with 9 bases between them. Germline CDR1 is SGHVS and CDR2 is FQNEAQ. The CDR3 runs 13 residues. The chain's CDR3 is CASSHMGTGELFF. As DNA, the CDR3 is TGTGCCAGCAGTCACATGGGCACCGGGGAGCTGTTTTTT.

In its sample, this clonotype was seen a few times. The rearrangement joins TRBV12-3 or TRBV12-4 to TRBJ2-5; 10 bases fit TRBD2. This CDR3 comprises 15 residues. Trimming removed 3 bases from V and 2 bases from J; junction bases left unmatched: 3. The CDR3 region has the DNA TGTGCCAGCAGTTTTGCTAGCGGGGGTCAAGAGACCCAGTACTTC. It specifies CASSFASGGQETQYF.

This sequence joins TRBV7-9 and TRBJ1-3, with 7 bases identical to TRBD1. The V gene end was trimmed by 6 bases and the J gene end by 0 bases; junction bases not matched to a gene: 5. The germline V gene encodes CDR1 SEHNR and CDR2 FQNEAQ (reference sequence). The CDR3 extends over 15 amino acids. This chain's CDR3 is CASRPGTVSGNTIYF. The CDR3 nucleotides are TGTGCCAGCAGACCCGGGACAGTCTCTGGAAACACCATATATTTT.

This clonotype was counted only a few times. The chain uses TRBV7-9 and TRBJ2-7, with 8 bases identical to TRBD2. The trim removed 3 bases at V and 3 bases at J, leaving 13 bases unmatched. The length of the CDR3 is 17 residues. Germline CDR1 SEHNR, CDR2 FQNEAQ (reference sequence). CDR3 protein: CASSLESNSGVLYEQYF. The CDR3, as DNA: TGTGCCAGCAGCTTGGAGAGTAATAGCGGGGTTCTCTACGAGCAGTACTTC. Full variable domain (missing parts from reference TRBV7-9 and TRBJ2-7): DTGVSQNPRHKITKRGQNVTFRCDPISEHNRLYWYRQTLGQGPEFLTYFQNEAQLEKSRLLSDRFSAERPKGSFSTLEIQRTEQGDSAMYLCASSLESNSGVLYEQYFGPGTRLTVT.

The chain links TRBV6-2 or TRBV6-3 to TRBJ1-5; D perhaps matches TRBD1 (5 bases). The V gene's germline CDR1 is MNHEY and CDR2 SVGEGT. V gave up 6 bases and J gave up 2 bases, with 11 bases separating them. The CDR3 covers 14 residues. CDR3 protein: CASRSLQGNQPQHF. CDR3 bases: TGTGCCAGCAGATCACTACAGGGCAATCAGCCCCAGCATTTT.

This chain links TRBV14 with TRBJ2-1; the D gene is possibly TRBD1 (6 bases). Trimming left V 3 bases short and J 4 bases short, with 10 bases between. Germline assignment: CDR1 SGHDN and CDR2 FVKESK. The CDR3 spans 14 residues. This CDR3 reads CASSHWTAYNEQFF. The CDR3 nucleotides read TGTGCCAGCAGCCATTGGACAGCATACAATGAGCAGTTCTTC.

This clonotype showed up just a few times. V is TRBV4-3 and J is TRBJ2-2, with 12 bases that match TRBD2. The CDR3 extends over 18 amino acids. With V trimmed by 3 bases and J by 2 bases, 7 bases remained unmatched. The germline CDR1 and CDR2 sequences are LGHNA and YSLEER. The CDR3: CASSQEGLAGLNTGELFF. DNA for the CDR3: TGCGCCAGCAGCCAGGAAGGACTAGCGGGACTTAACACCGGGGAGCTGTTTTTT.

This clonotype was seen a handful of times. V gene TRBV5-1 combines with J gene TRBJ1-1; D unresolved. Germline CDR1 reads SGHRS; CDR2 reads YFSETQ. With 4 bases removed from V and 0 bases from J, the gap between germline ends came to 10 bases. The CDR3 runs 14 residues. CDR3 region: CASSRTSVNTEAFF. The CDR3, as DNA: TGCGCCAGCAGCCGCACGTCGGTGAACACTGAAGCTTTCTTT.